The rows below give T cell receptor beta chains drawn from one sample of a study of cytomegalovirus exposure and HLA in healthy donors. The method was immunoSEQ multiplex PCR; TCRdb's version includes in-frame clones alone and lacks a portion of them. The sample shows 100,000 to 150,000 clones, 74% of them seen only once. The sequenced sample was PBMCs. The receptors derive from a woman between 45 and 65 years old in good health and CMV-seropositive. CDR3s include the opening cysteine and the closing phenylalanine or tryptophan. D genes are given only for firm matches. Size values are once, few and many counts, or a class for expanded clones, and some rows have none.

J gene	V gene	D gene	clone size	CDR3 DNA	CDR3 protein
TRBJ2-7	TRBV30	-	-	TGTGCCTGGGGGGGCCCTCCCTGGGAGCAGTACTTC	CAWGGPPWEQYF
TRBJ1-1	TRBV7-9	-	-	TGTGCCAGCAGCGCCACCGGGACACTGAACACTGAAGCTTTCTTT	CASSATGTLNTEAFF
TRBJ2-3	TRBV11-2	TRBD2	-	TGTGCCAGCAGCATAAGCGGGGGGGCCACAGATACGCAGTATTTT	CASSISGGATDTQYF
TRBJ2-3	TRBV6-5	-	once	TGTGCCAGCCACCCTAGGGGCGGCACAGATACGCAGTATTTT	CASHPRGGTDTQYF
TRBJ1-5	TRBV14	-	-	TGTGCCAGCAGCCCAGGGCGGAATCAGCCCCAGCATTTT	CASSPGRNQPQHF
TRBJ2-7	TRBV9	-	-	TGTGCCAGCAGCGTAGATCCCACAGGGTCAGCCTACGAGCAGTACTTC	CASSVDPTGSAYEQYF
TRBJ2-3	TRBV30	TRBD2	-	TGTGCCTGGAGTAGAGTTAGCGGGGGCACAGATACGCAGTATTTT	CAWSRVSGGTDTQYF
TRBJ1-4	TRBV5-1	TRBD1	-	TGCGCCAGCAGCTTGGGGACAGGGTATTGGGAAAAACTGTTTTTT	CASSLGTGYWEKLFF
TRBJ2-2	TRBV25-1	-	-	TGTGCCAGCAGTGATCCGTCGAACACCGGGGAGCTGTTTTTT	CASSDPSNTGELFF
TRBJ2-5	TRBV5-4	TRBD2	-	TGTGCCAGCAGCTTTCCTAGCGGGGGGGCGAGGGAGACCCAGTACTTC	CASSFPSGGARETQYF
TRBJ1-5	TRBV6-1	-	few	TGTGCCAGCAGCGAAGGGGCATATAGCAATCAGCCCCAGCATTTT	CASSEGAYSNQPQHF
TRBJ1-5	TRBV7-2	-	few	TGTGCCAGCGCAACAGGGTCAAATCAGCCCCAGCATTTT	CASATGSNQPQHF
TRBJ1-4	TRBV19	-	-	TGTGCCAGTAGGATTACCTGGGAGAGAGGCGAAAAACTGTTTTTT	CASRITWERGEKLFF
TRBJ2-5	TRBV6-5	-	-	TGTGCCAGCAGTTACTCTGGCAGGGTGGTGACCCAGTACTTC	CASSYSGRVVTQYF
TRBJ2-7	TRBV5-4	TRBD2	-	TGTGCCAGCGCCAAGGCTAGCGGGGGGGAGTACGAGCAGTACTTC	CASAKASGGEYEQYF
TRBJ1-2	TRBV19	TRBD1	few	TGTGCCAGTATATCCCGCGGGACAGGATTAAATGGCTACACCTTC	CASISRGTGLNGYTF
TRBJ2-2	TRBV9	-	-	TGTGCCAGCAGCGGCGGTGTCCCGAACACCGGGGAGCTGTTTTTT	CASSGGVPNTGELFF
TRBJ2-7	TRBV5-1	-	once	TGCGCCAGCAGCGAGTCCCCCCAGGGGGAGCAGTACTTC	CASSESPQGEQYF
TRBJ1-2	TRBV6-1	TRBD1	-	TGTGCCAGCAGTCAAGCGGGACAGGGGGTGTGGGGGAATGGCTACACCTTC	CASSQAGQGVWGNGYTF
TRBJ1-1	TRBV27	TRBD1	-	TGTGCCAGCAGTTCCCTAGACAGGGGGAACACTGAAGCTTTCTTT	CASSSLDRGNTEAFF
TRBJ2-5	TRBV11-2	-	-	TGTGCCAGCACCTTAGAGTTGGGGAGACAAGAGACCCAGTACTTC	CASTLELGRQETQYF
TRBJ2-5	TRBV9	TRBD2	-	TGTGCCAGCAGCCGGGGGGAGGAGACCCAGTACTTC	CASSRGEETQYF
TRBJ1-1	TRBV30	-	-	TGTGCCTGGAGTGTCTTGACTGAAGCTTTCTTT	CAWSVLTEAFF
TRBJ2-7	TRBV29-1	TRBD1	few	TGCAGCGTAGCGACAGGGCCCTACGAGCAGTACTTC	CSVATGPYEQYF
TRBJ2-3	TRBV6-5	-	-	TGTGCCACTCGTACGGGGGTCCCAGATACGCAGTATTTT	CATRTGVPDTQYF
TRBJ2-7	TRBV23-1	-	-	TGCGCCAGCAGTCATCTGGTGGGCCACGAGCAGTACTTC	CASSHLVGHEQYF
TRBJ1-1	TRBV6-5	-	once	TGTGCCAGCACAAGACAGTCCCGAGCCTTCACTGAAGCTTTCTTT	CASTRQSRAFTEAFF
TRBJ2-1	TRBV18	-	-	TGTGCCAGCTCACGTCCCAGGGGAATGGGCCACAATGAGCAGTTCTTC	CASSRPRGMGHNEQFF
TRBJ1-6	TRBV6-5	-	-	TGTGCCAGCCTGGGGGGGAATTCACCCCTCCACTTT	CASLGGNSPLHF
TRBJ2-1	TRBV14	TRBD1	-	TGTGCCAGCAGCCAAGGGACAGGTAGCTCCTACAATGAGCAGTTCTTC	CASSQGTGSSYNEQFF
TRBJ2-6	TRBV11-3	TRBD1	-	TGTGCCAGCAGTTCAATACAGGGGGCGCCTGGGGCCAACGTCCTGACTTTC	CASSSIQGAPGANVLTF
TRBJ1-1	TRBV5-4	TRBD1	-	TGTGCCAGCAGTAGTAGGGGGCCGGAGACTGAAGCTTTCTTT	CASSSRGPETEAFF
TRBJ2-2	TRBV6-5	TRBD1	-	TGTGCCAGCAGTTTCGGACAGGGAGCGAACACCGGGGAGCTGTTTTTT	CASSFGQGANTGELFF
TRBJ1-5	TRBV21-1	-	-	TGTGCCAGCAGCAAAGTCCCCCGGCGGTACAATCAGCCCCAGCATTTT	CASSKVPRRYNQPQHF
TRBJ2-2	TRBV4-1	-	few	TGCGCCAGCAGCCAAGTTGGGCCCACCGGGGAGCTGTTTTTT	CASSQVGPTGELFF
TRBJ2-3	TRBV7-9	-	once	TGTGCCAGCAGCCCAATGGACACCTACACAGATACGCAGTATTTT	CASSPMDTYTDTQYF
TRBJ2-1	TRBV7-2	TRBD2	-	TGTGCCAGCTCCTTGGGGGAGGGCAATGAGCAGTTCTTC	CASSLGEGNEQFF
TRBJ2-1	TRBV4-3	TRBD2	-	TGCGCCAGCAGCCAAGAACTAGCGGGGCATTACAATGAGCAGTTCTTC	CASSQELAGHYNEQFF
TRBJ2-5	TRBV4-1	-	-	TGCGCCAGCAGCCAAGGGGCAGGACAAGAGACCCAGTACTTC	CASSQGAGQETQYF
TRBJ2-5	TRBV2	-	-	TGTGCCAGCAACCTCCAGGGGGGAGAGACCCAGTACTTC	CASNLQGGETQYF
TRBJ1-4	TRBV6-1	-	few	TGTGCCAGCAGGCGCGTGACTAATGAAAAACTGTTTTTT	CASRRVTNEKLFF
TRBJ1-6	TRBV28	-	-	TGTGCCACTGGGGGAGGGGTGACTAGGGAATCACCCCTCCACTTT	CATGGGVTRESPLHF
TRBJ1-2	TRBV23-1	TRBD1	few	TGCGCCAGCAACAGGGGGAATAACTATGGCTACACCTTC	CASNRGNNYGYTF
TRBJ2-7	TRBV6-1	-	few	TGTGCCAGCAGTGAATGGTGGGGTGGGGCCTCGAGGGGGGGGTACGAGCAGTACTTC	CASSEWWGGASRGGYEQYF
TRBJ2-1	TRBV5-4	-	-	TGTGCCAGCAGCCTGGCAGGAGGCAATGAGCAGTTCTTC	CASSLAGGNEQFF
TRBJ2-1	TRBV6-5	-	-	TGTGCCAGCAGGGCGACCCAGGGGCTGGGTGAGCAGTTCTTC	CASRATQGLGEQFF
TRBJ1-2	TRBV5-1	TRBD1	-	TGCGCCAGCAGCCTGGGACAGGGTCTGAACTATGGCTACACCTTC	CASSLGQGLNYGYTF
TRBJ1-2	TRBV6-9	TRBD1	-	TGTGCCAGCCGAGGGGACAGGGTCGAGGGCGAGGAGGGCTACACCTTC	CASRGDRVEGEEGYTF
TRBJ1-5	TRBV6-6	-	-	TGTGCCAGCAGCCCTAAAAAAGAAAATCAGCCCCAGCATTTT	CASSPKKENQPQHF
TRBJ1-5	TRBV7-2	-	-	TGTGCCAGCAGCCATGGGGACTCTATAGGCAATCAGCCCCAGCATTTT	CASSHGDSIGNQPQHF
TRBJ1-6	TRBV6-1	-	-	TGTGCCAGCAGTGAAGTTAGGGGTGATTCACCCCTCCACTTT	CASSEVRGDSPLHF
TRBJ2-2	TRBV19	TRBD2	few	TGTGCCAGTAGTTTTCGGGGGGGCCTTACCGGGGAGCTGTTTTTT	CASSFRGGLTGELFF
TRBJ2-2	TRBV10-3	-	-	TGTGCCATCAGTGAGGTAGATTCCGGGGAGCTGTTTTTT	CAISEVDSGELFF
TRBJ2-5	TRBV5-4	-	-	TGTGCCAGCAGCTTAGAAGTAGTCCAAGAGACCCAGTACTTC	CASSLEVVQETQYF